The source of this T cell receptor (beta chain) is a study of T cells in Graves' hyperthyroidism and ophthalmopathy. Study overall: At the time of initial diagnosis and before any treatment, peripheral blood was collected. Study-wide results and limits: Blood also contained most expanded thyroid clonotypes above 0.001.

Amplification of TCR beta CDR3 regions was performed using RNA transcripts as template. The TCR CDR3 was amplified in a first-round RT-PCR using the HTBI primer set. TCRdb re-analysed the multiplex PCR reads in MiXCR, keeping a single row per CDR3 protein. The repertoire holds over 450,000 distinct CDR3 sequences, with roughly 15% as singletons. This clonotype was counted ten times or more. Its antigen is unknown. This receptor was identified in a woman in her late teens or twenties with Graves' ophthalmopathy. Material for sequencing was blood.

The CDR3 DNA is TGTGCCAGCAGGGAGACACAGAACACTGAAGCTTTCTTT. Translating it yields CASRETQNTEAFF. The chain has TRBV2 and TRBJ1-1; D remains unclear. V was trimmed by 6 bases and J by 1 base, leaving 9 bases between them. This CDR3 region has 13 residues. Germline lookup yields CDR1 SNHLY and CDR2 FYNNEI.